This TCR beta chain was sequenced during a study of cytomegalovirus exposure and HLA in healthy donors. The germline V gene encodes CDR1 SEHNR and CDR2 FQNEAQ (reference sequence). This CDR3 has 15 amino acids. The trim removed 4 bases at V and 4 bases at J, leaving 5 bases unmatched. A word on this clone: Its antigen is not known.

Whole-study findings and limits: High specificity and sensitivity for cytomegalovirus status were reported for the classifier.

The primer mix had 60 Vbeta and 13 Jbeta primers. Here immunoSEQ multiplex PCR was the method, and the copy in TCRdb shows in-frame clones only, minus some. The data contain tens of thousands of clones, around nine tenths of them seen just once; the ten biggest clones take up about a tenth. The origin of this receptor is a man aged 30 to 39 in good health and CMV-seropositive. V is TRBV7-9 and J is TRBJ2-7, with TRBD2 identical over 12 bases. Specimen: PBMCs. The CDR3 DNA is TGTGCCAGCAGCTGGGGGACTAGCGGGTCTTACGAGCAGTACTTC. This gives the protein CASSWGTSGSYEQYF.